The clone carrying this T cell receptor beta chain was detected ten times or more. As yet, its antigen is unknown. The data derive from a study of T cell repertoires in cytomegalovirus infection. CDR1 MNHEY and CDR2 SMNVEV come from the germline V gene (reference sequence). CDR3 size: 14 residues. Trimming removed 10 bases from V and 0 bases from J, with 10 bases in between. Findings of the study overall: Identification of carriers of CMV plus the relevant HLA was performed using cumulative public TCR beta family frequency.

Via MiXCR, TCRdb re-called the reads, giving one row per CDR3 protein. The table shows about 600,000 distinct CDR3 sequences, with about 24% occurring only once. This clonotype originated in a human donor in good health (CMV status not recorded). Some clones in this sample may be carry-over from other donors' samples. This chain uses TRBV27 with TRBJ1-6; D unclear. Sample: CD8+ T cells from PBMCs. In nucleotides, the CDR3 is TGTGCCACCACGGGGAGCTCCTATAATTCACCCCTCCACTTT. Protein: CATTGSSYNSPLHF.